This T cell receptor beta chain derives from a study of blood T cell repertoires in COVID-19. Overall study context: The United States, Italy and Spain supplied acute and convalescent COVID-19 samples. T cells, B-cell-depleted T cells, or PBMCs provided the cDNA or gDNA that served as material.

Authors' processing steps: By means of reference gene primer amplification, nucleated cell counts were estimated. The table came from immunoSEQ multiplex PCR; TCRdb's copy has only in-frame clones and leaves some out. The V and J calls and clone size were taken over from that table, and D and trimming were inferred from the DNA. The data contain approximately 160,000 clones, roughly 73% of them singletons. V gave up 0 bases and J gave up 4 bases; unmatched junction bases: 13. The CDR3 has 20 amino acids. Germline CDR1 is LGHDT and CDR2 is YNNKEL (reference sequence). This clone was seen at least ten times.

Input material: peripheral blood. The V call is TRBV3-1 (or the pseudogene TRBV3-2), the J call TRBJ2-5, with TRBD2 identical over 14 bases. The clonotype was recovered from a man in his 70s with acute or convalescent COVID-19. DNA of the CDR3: TGTGCCAGCAGCCAAGATATAAGTGGACTAGCGGGGGGCCCCAGAGAGACCCAGTACTTC. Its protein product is CASSQDISGLAGGPRETQYF.